The source of this TCR beta chain is a study of Ad26.COV2.S vaccination and SARS-CoV-2 variants. Whole-study findings and limits: It was vaccine recipients, not placebo recipients, who had the higher spike-specific TCR breadth. Vaccine and placebo groups showed comparable non-spike TCR breadth. Total responses of T cells may have been underestimated by the analyses of TCR breadth and depth.

V was trimmed by 2 bases and J by 4 bases, leaving 6 bases between them. The germline V gene has CDR1 MNHEY and CDR2 SMNVEV (reference sequence). The CDR3 spans 13 residues. Regarding this clone: Its antigen is unknown.

Sample treatment: roughly 20 received Ad26.COV2.S at low or high dose, single or two shots; about 5 received placebo; per-sample allocation not given. The investigators took samples on day 63 after the first vaccine or placebo injection. Boston provided a donor who was an adult aged 18-55 years. TCRdb's copy holds only in-frame clones and misses some; the assay was immunoSEQ multiplex PCR. Counted here are roughly 320,000 clones, around nine tenths occurring once; the ten biggest clones make up more than 3%. The source material was peripheral blood, sampled in a trial of Ad26.COV2.S vaccine versus placebo. The TCR comes from a person aged 18-65 years who received the Ad26.COV2.S COVID-19 vaccine or a placebo. The chain employs TRBV27 and TRBJ2-1; D is unclear. The CDR3 DNA follows: TGTGCCAGCAGTTTAGGGCTTTACAATGAGCAGTTCTTC. Its protein product is CASSLGLYNEQFF.